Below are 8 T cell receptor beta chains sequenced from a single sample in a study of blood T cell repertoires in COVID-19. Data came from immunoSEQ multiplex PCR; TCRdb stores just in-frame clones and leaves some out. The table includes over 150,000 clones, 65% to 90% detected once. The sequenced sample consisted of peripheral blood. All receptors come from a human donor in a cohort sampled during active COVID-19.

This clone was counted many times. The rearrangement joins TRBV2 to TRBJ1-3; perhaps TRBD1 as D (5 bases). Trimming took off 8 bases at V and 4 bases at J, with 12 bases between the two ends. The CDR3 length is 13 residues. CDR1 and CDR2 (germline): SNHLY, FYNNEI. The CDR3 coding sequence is TGTGCCAGCTACGGGGGGTACGGAAACACCATATATTTT. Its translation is CASYGGYGNTIYF.

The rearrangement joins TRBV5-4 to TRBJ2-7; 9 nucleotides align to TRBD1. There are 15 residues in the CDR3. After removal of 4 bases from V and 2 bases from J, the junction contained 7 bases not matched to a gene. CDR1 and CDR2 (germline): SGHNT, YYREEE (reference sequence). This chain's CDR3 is CASSVRDRVAYEQYF. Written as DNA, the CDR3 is TGTGCCAGCAGCGTACGGGACAGGGTTGCCTACGAGCAGTACTTC.

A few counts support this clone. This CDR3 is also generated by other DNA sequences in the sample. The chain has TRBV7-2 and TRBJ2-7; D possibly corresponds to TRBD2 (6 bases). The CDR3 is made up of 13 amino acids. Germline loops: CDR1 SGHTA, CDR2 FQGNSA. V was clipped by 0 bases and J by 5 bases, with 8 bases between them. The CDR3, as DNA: TGTGCCAGCAGCTTAGCGGGAGGACACGAGCAGTACTTC. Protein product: CASSLAGGHEQYF. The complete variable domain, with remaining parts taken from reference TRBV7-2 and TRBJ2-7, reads GAGVSQSPSNKVTEKGKDVELRCDPISGHTALYWYRQSLGQGLEFLIYFQGNSAPDKSGLPSDRFSAERTGGSVSTLTIQRTQQEDSAVYLCASSLAGGHEQYFGPGTRLTVT.

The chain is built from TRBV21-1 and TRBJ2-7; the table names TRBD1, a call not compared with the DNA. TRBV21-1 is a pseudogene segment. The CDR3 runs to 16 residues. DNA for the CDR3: TGTGCCAGCAGCAACGGGGGAAAAACAGGGGACTACGAGCAGTACTTC. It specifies CASSNGGKTGDYEQYF.

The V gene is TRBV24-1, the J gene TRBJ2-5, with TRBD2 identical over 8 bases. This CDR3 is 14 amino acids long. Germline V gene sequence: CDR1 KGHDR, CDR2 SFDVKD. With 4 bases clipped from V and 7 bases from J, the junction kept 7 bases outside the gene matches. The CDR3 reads CATSERTSLGTQYF. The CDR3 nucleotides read TGTGCCACCAGTGAAAGGACTAGCCTCGGGACCCAGTACTTC.

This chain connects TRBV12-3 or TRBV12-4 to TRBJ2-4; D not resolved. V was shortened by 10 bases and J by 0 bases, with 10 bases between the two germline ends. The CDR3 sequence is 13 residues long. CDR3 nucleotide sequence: TGTGCCACCACCGACTTAGCCAAAAACATTCAGTACTTC. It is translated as CATTDLAKNIQYF.

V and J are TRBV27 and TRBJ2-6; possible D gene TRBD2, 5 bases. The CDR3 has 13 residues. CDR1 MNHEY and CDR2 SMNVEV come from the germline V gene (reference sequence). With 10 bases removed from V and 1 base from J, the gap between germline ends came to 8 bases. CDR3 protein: CATGVSGANVLTF. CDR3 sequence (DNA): TGTGCCACCGGGGTGTCTGGGGCCAACGTCCTGACTTTC.

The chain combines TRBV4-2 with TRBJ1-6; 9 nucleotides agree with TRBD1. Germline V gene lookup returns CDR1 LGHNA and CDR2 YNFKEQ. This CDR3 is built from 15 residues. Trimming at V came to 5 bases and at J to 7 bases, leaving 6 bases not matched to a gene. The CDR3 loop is CASSTWTGANSPLHF. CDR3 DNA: TGTGCCAGCAGCACTTGGACAGGGGCAAATTCACCCCTCCACTTT.